The rows below give T cell receptor beta chains drawn from one sample of a study of T cells in Graves' hyperthyroidism and ophthalmopathy. Using its own MiXCR run on the multiplex PCR reads, TCRdb lists one record per CDR3 protein. The table includes about 510,000 distinct CDR3 sequences, about 15% detected once. The sample comprised blood. The receptors come from a woman aged 40 to 50 with Graves' hyperthyroidism. CDR3s include the opening cysteine and the closing phenylalanine or tryptophan. The D gene is left open where the match is weak. Some rows have no size entry. The others give once, few or many, or a class for an expanded clone.

D gene	V gene	J gene	clone size	CDR3 length	CDR3 DNA	CDR3 protein
NA	TRBV5-1	TRBJ2-3	many	14	TGCGCCAGCAGCTCCGCTGACAGGACAGATACGCAGTATTTT	CASSSADRTDTQYF
NA	TRBV3-1	TRBJ2-1	many	14	TGTGCCAGCAGCCAAGAAGCGACCTCCCGAGAGCAGTTCTTC	CASSQEATSREQFF
NA	TRBV5-8	TRBJ1-1	NA	13	TGTGCCAGCAGCCTGACCCTCAGCGGTGAAGCTTTCTTT	CASSLTLSGEAFF
NA	TRBV3-1	TRBJ1-1	many	14	TGTGCCAGCAGCCAAGGTCCAGGGAACACTGAAGCTTTCTTT	CASSQGPGNTEAFF
NA	TRBV6-1	TRBJ1-2	few	15	TGTGCCAGCAAGCTCAGCCAGACGATGACCGATGGCTACACCTTC	CASKLSQTMTDGYTF
NA	TRBV12-3/TRBV12-4	TRBJ1-2	many	13	TGTGCCAGCAGTTATGGGATTTCCGCTGGCTACACCTTC	CASSYGISAGYTF
NA	TRBV24-1	TRBJ2-3	NA	13	TGTGCCACCGCCAGGGACACCGCAGATACGCAGTATTTT	CATARDTADTQYF
NA	TRBV5-4	TRBJ2-5	NA	15	TGTGCCAGCAGCTTGGAGGAGGGGATGGAAGAGACCCAGTACTTC	CASSLEEGMEETQYF
NA	TRBV12-3/TRBV12-4	TRBJ2-6	many	15	TGTGCCAGCAGCCAGGAGATCTCTGGGGCCAACGTCCTGACTTTC	CASSQEISGANVLTF
TRBD1	TRBV12-5	TRBJ1-5	many	19	TGTGCTAGTGCTCACCCCAATCGGACAGGGGCGGATAGCAATCAGCCCCAGCATTTT	CASAHPNRTGADSNQPQHF
NA	TRBV12-3/TRBV12-4	TRBJ2-1	many	16	TGTGCCAGCAGTTTCCGGGGGGCCAGCTCCTACAATGAGCAGTTCTTC	CASSFRGASSYNEQFF
TRBD2	TRBV5-1	TRBJ2-1	many	15	TGCGCCAGCAGCTTGGTAGGGACTAGCGGGAATGAGCAGTTCTTC	CASSLVGTSGNEQFF
NA	TRBV29-1	TRBJ2-2	NA	15	TGCAGCGTTTACCAGGGGAAAGGGGACACCGGGGAGCTGCTTTTT	CSVYQGKGDTGELLF
NA	TRBV24-1	TRBJ2-7	many	14	TGTGCCACCAGTGATCCGGGGAGCTCCTACGAGCAGTACTTC	CATSDPGSSYEQYF
TRBD2	TRBV20-1	TRBJ2-2	NA	17	TGCAGTGCTCTAGGGGGCTTACTAGCGGGAGGGGTCGGGGAGCTGTTATTT	CSALGGLLAGGVGELLF
NA	TRBV6-1	TRBJ2-6	NA	16	TGTGCCAGCAGTTATACCAGGGCATCTGGGGCCAACGTCCTGACTTTC	CASSYTRASGANVLTF
TRBD2	TRBV20-1	TRBJ2-7	many	13	TGCAGTGCTACGGGACTAGCGATGAGGGAGCAGTACTTC	CSATGLAMREQYF
NA	TRBV7-3	TRBJ1-5	NA	12	TGTGCCAGCAGCTCCCCCAATCAGCCCCAGCATTTT	CASSSPNQPQHF
NA	TRBV4-1	TRBJ2-3	NA	18	TGCGCCAGCAGCCAAGAAGGTCATAGGGCCCTTAGCACAGATACGCAGTATTTT	CASSQEGHRALSTDTQYF
NA	TRBV28	TRBJ1-2	many	16	TGTGCCAGCAGTTCGCCGATCTCCCACGCTAACTATGGCTACACCTTC	CASSSPISHANYGYTF
TRBD1	TRBV2	TRBJ1-2	many	15	TGTGCCAGCAGTGAAACCGGGACAGCTTCCTATGGCTACACCTTC	CASSETGTASYGYTF
NA	TRBV7-3	TRBJ2-1	many	13	TGTGCCAGCAGCTTAAGACCGGGAGATGAGCAGTTCTTC	CASSLRPGDEQFF
TRBD1	TRBV19	TRBJ1-5	NA	16	TGTGCCAGTAGTATAGACGCAGGGGGGAGTAATCAGCCCCAGCATTTT	CASSIDAGGSNQPQHF
NA	TRBV30	TRBJ2-4	many	12	TGTGCCTGGAGTTCCATGAAAAACATTCAGTACTTC	CAWSSMKNIQYF
TRBD1	TRBV6-2/TRBV6-3	TRBJ2-2	many	17	TGTGCCAGCAGTTACCGCAGGGGGCTAGCTGACACCGGGGAGCTGTTTTTT	CASSYRRGLADTGELFF
NA	TRBV7-3	TRBJ2-3	many	13	TGTGCCAGCAGCTTAAAAGGCACAGATACGCAGTATTTT	CASSLKGTDTQYF
TRBD1	TRBV28	TRBJ2-1	many	16	TGTGCCAGCAGCTCCGTGGACAGGGGATTTTACAATGAGCAGTTCTTC	CASSSVDRGFYNEQFF
TRBD1	TRBV7-9	TRBJ2-2	many	17	TGTGCCAGCAGCTTAGTGGGACAGAGCGCGAACACCGGGGAGCTGTTTTTT	CASSLVGQSANTGELFF
NA	TRBV5-1	TRBJ1-5	many	13	TGCGCCAGCAGCTTGGACCAGGATCAGCCCCAGCATTTT	CASSLDQDQPQHF
NA	TRBV27	TRBJ2-6	many	16	TGTGCCAGCAGTTTATCAGGCGGCTCTGGGGCCAACGTCCTGACTTTC	CASSLSGGSGANVLTF
TRBD2	TRBV4-1	TRBJ2-7	few	16	TGCGCCAGCAGCTCACCCCCCGCGGGGGTACTCTACGAGCAGTACTTC	CASSSPPAGVLYEQYF
NA	TRBV15	TRBJ1-5	NA	13	TGTGCCACCAGCAGGTCAGGGCCCCAGCCCCAGCATTTT	CATSRSGPQPQHF
NA	TRBV7-9	TRBJ1-2	few	15	TGTGCCAGCACCGAATTATACGGACCTGGGGGCGGCTACACCTTC	CASTELYGPGGGYTF
TRBD1	TRBV18	TRBJ1-1	many	16	TGTGCCAGCTCACCGGGACAGGGGGCGCAGGGCACTGAAGCTTTCTTT	CASSPGQGAQGTEAFF
NA	TRBV30	TRBJ1-1	many	12	TGTGCCTTGACCCGGCGCGGCACTGAAGCTTTCTTT	CALTRRGTEAFF
NA	TRBV27	TRBJ1-1	NA	12	TGTGCCAGCAGTACACAGGGAAATGAAGCTTTCTTT	CASSTQGNEAFF
TRBD1	TRBV7-2	TRBJ2-7	NA	16	TGTGCCAGCAGCTTAGTAGGGGCAGGGGGCGCCTACGAGCAGTACTTC	CASSLVGAGGAYEQYF
NA	TRBV28	TRBJ2-6	many	15	TGTGCCAGCAGTCCCCCTGGGGCGGGGGCCAACGTCCTGACTTTC	CASSPPGAGANVLTF
TRBD1	TRBV28	TRBJ1-3	NA	14	TGTGCCAGCCTTGACAGGGTCCGCGGAAACACCATATATTTT	CASLDRVRGNTIYF
TRBD1	TRBV6-5	TRBJ1-1	many	14	TGTGCCAGCAGTTATAAGGGACAGGACACTGAAGCTTTCTTT	CASSYKGQDTEAFF
NA	TRBV19	TRBJ2-4	few	15	TGTGCCAGTAGTATGGGTCAGGGAGCCAAAACCATTCAGTACTTC	CASSMGQGAKTIQYF
TRBD2	TRBV20-1	TRBJ2-7	NA	15	TGCAGTGCTAGATCGAAGGCGGGAGTAACCCACGAGCAGTACTTC	CSARSKAGVTHEQYF
NA	TRBV29-1	TRBJ2-5	many	13	TGCAGCGTCCGACCCGGGGGTGGAGAGACCCAGTACTTC	CSVRPGGGETQYF
NA	TRBV7-9	TRBJ1-2	NA	16	TGTGCCAGCAGCTTAACGAGTGGGGGGCGCGTCTATGGCTACACCTTC	CASSLTSGGRVYGYTF
TRBD2	TRBV6-1	TRBJ2-3	few	15	TGTGCCAGCAGCAGCGCTAGCGGGATTTTGGATACGCAGTATTTT	CASSSASGILDTQYF